These 8 T cell receptor beta chains share one sample of origin, sequenced in a study of control samples from healthy donors and cancer patients. Sequenced by immunoSEQ multiplex PCR; TCRdb stores in-frame clones only, minus some. The table includes about 59,000 clones, roughly 90% detected once. Sequencing was carried out using PBMCs. The receptors were sampled from a man between 35 and 55 years old with colorectal cancer.

The rearrangement joins TRBV18 to TRBJ1-1; D is uncertain. The V gene lost 2 bases and the J gene lost 1 base, with 8 bases spanning the gap. Looked up from germline, CDR1 is KGHSH and CDR2 is LQKENI. This CDR3 is 14 amino acids long. CDR3 protein: CASSPGVANTEAFF. The DNA for the CDR3 is TGTGCCAGCTCACCAGGGGTGGCGAACACTGAAGCTTTCTTT.

The V and J genes are TRBV7-8 and TRBJ1-5; tentatively, D is TRBD1 (5 bases). V shed 2 bases and J shed 9 bases, with 14 bases lying between them. CDR3 size: 14 residues. Germline CDR1 reads SGHVS; CDR2 reads FQNEAQ. This CDR3 reads CASSLWGEVGPQHF. In DNA form, the CDR3 reads TGTGCCAGCAGCTTATGGGGGGAAGTAGGGCCCCAGCATTTT. Drawing the rest from reference TRBV7-8 and TRBJ1-5, the complete variable domain is GAGVSQSPRYKVAKRGQDVALRCDPISGHVSLFWYQQALGQGPEFLTYFQNEAQLDKSGLPSDRFFAERPEGSVSTLKIQRTQQEDSAVYLCASSLWGEVGPQHFGDGTRLSIL.

The chain is built from TRBV6-5 and TRBJ1-6; no clear D gene. The CDR3 covers 15 residues. Germline CDR1 MNHEY, CDR2 SVGAGI. Trimming shortened V by 6 bases and J by 1 base, and 10 bases separated the two germline ends. CDR3 loop: CASRPLGSYNSPLHF. CDR3 nucleotide sequence: TGTGCCAGCAGGCCATTAGGGTCCTATAATTCACCCCTCCACTTT.

As DNA, the CDR3 is TGCAGCGTTGGGAACAGGGACCCTTACAATGAGCAGTTCTTC. Translated: CSVGNRDPYNEQFF. The gene calls are TRBV29-1 and TRBJ2-1, with TRBD1 as a possible D gene (6 bases). Germline V lookup: CDR1 SQVTM, CDR2 ANQGSEA. This CDR3 is 14 amino acids long. Trimming left V 4 bases short and J 4 bases short, with 14 bases between.

The genes are TRBV25-1 and TRBJ1-1; possibly TRBD1 for D (5 bases). From germline, CDR1 is MGHDK and CDR2 SYGVNS. The CDR3 extends over 17 amino acids. Trimming took off 3 bases at V and 1 base at J, with 18 bases between the two ends. The DNA for the CDR3 is TGTGCCAGCAGTGAGGGCTCAGGGCGCGGGACGAACACTGAAGCTTTCTTT. This gives the protein CASSEGSGRGTNTEAFF.

The chain employs TRBV5-1 and TRBJ1-2, with D unresolved. The CDR3 covers 13 residues. Germline lookup yields CDR1 SGHRS and CDR2 YFSETQ. The V end was cut by 0 bases, the J end by 7 bases, with 10 bases between. The CDR3 sequence: CASSLDSLSGYTF. The CDR3 DNA sequence: TGCGCCAGCAGCTTGGACAGTCTATCTGGCTACACCTTC. The full variable domain, completed using reference TRBV5-1 and TRBJ1-2, is KAGVTQTPRYLIKTRGQQVTLSCSPISGHRSVSWYQQTPGQGLQFLFEYFSETQRNKGNFPGRFSGRQFSNSRSEMNVSTLELGDSALYLCASSLDSLSGYTFGSGTRLTVV.

This chain uses TRBV6-6 with TRBJ1-2, with D possibly being TRBD1 (6 bases). V was clipped by 5 bases and J by 2 bases, with 21 bases between them. The CDR3 extends over 17 amino acids. Germline values: CDR1 MNHNY, CDR2 SVGAGI (reference sequence). DNA of the CDR3: TGTGCCAGCAGTCCTCGGGGGGGGCGAACCAAGAACTATGGCTACACCTTC. Translation gives CASSPRGGRTKNYGYTF.

About this clone itself: At one boundary the junction diverges from the germline segment, which might be a read error. The chain uses TRBV7-9 and TRBJ1-4; perhaps TRBD1 as D (6 bases). This CDR3 has 13 amino acids. Germline V gives CDR1 SEHNR, CDR2 FQNEAQ (reference sequence). Here the CDR3 reads CASSFGFSGHNVF. The CDR3 coding sequence is TGTGCCAGCAGCTTTGGTTTTTCGGGACACAATGTTTTT.